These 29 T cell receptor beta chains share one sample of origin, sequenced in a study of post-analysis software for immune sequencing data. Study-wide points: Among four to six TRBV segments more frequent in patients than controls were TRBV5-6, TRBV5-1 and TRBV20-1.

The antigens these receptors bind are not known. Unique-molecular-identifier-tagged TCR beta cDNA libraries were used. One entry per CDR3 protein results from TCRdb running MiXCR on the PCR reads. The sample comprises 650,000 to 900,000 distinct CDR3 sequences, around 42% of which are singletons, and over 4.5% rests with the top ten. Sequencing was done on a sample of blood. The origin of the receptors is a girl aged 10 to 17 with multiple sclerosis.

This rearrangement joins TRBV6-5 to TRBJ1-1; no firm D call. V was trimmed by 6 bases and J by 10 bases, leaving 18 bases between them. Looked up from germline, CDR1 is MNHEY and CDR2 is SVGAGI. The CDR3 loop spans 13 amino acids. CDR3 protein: CASSPPGPPAAFF. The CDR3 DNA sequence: TGTGCCAGCAGCCCTCCTGGTCCGCCGGCAGCTTTCTTT.

CDR3 bases: TGTGCCAGCAGTTCCCCTCTACAAGAGACCCAGTACTTC. Amino acids: CASSSPLQETQYF. The V gene is TRBV28, the J gene TRBJ2-5; no clear D gene. The V gene lost 4 bases and the J gene lost 2 bases, with 8 bases spanning the gap. The CDR3 has 13 residues. Germline V CDR1 and CDR2: MDHEN, SYDVKM.

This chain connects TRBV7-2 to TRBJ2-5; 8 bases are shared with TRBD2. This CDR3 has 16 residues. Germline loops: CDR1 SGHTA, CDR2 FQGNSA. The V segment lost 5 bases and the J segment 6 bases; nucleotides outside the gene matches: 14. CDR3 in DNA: TGTGCCAGCAGCCCGAACCCGGGACTAGAGTTTAAGACCCAGTACTTC. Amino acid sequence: CASSPNPGLEFKTQYF.

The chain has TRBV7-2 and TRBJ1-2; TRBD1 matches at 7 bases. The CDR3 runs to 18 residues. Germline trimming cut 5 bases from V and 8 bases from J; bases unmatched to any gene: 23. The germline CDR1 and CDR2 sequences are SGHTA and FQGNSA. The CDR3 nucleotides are TGTGCCAGCAGCCTAATAGCCCCAGGGGGACGGGATTCGGAAGGCTACACCTTC. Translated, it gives CASSLIAPGGRDSEGYTF.

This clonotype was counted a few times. The CDR3: CASSWQGGSYEQYF. CDR3 DNA sequence: TGTGCCAGCAGTTGGCAGGGGGGATCCTACGAGCAGTACTTC. The rearrangement links TRBV6-6 to TRBJ2-7; D might be TRBD1 (7 bases). CDR1 MNHNY and CDR2 SVGAGI come from the germline V gene (reference sequence). Trimming took 4 bases from V and 1 from J, leaving 11 bases between them. CDR3 length: 14 residues.

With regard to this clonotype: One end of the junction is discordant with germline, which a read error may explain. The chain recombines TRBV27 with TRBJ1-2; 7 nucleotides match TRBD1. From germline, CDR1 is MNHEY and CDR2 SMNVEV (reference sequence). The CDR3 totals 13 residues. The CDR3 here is CASSEGNRGIYTF. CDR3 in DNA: TGCGCCAGCAGCGAAGGGAACAGGGGTATCTACACCTTC.

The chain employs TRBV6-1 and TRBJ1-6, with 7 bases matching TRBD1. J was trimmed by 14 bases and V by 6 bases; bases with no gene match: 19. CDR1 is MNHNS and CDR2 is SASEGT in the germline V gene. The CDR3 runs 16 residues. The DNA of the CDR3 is TGTGCCAGCAGACAAAATCGGGGACAGCCCTTGGGGGCCCTCCACTTT. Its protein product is CASRQNRGQPLGALHF.

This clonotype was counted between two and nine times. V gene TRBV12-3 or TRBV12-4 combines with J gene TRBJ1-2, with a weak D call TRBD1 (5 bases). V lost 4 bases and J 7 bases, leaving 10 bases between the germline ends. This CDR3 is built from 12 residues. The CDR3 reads CASSSGTTGYTF. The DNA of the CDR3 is TGTGCCAGCAGTTCCGGGACGACTGGCTACACCTTC.

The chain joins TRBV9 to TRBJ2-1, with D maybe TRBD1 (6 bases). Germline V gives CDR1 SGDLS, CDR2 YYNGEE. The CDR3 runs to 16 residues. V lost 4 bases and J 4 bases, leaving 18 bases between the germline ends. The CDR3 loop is CASSHTGTSKYNEQFF. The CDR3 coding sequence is TGTGCCAGCAGCCATACCGGGACATCAAAGTACAATGAGCAGTTCTTC. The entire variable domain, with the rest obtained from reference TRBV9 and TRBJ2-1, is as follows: DSGVTQTPKHLITATGQRVTLRCSPRSGDLSVYWYQQSLDQGLQFLIQYYNGEERAKGNILERFSAQQFPDLHSELNLSSLELGDSALYFCASSHTGTSKYNEQFFGPGTRLTVL.

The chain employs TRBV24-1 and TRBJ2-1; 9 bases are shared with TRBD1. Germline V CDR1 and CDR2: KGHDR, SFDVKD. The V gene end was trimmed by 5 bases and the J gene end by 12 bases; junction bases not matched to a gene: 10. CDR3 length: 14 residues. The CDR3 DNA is TGTGCCACCAGTGGAACCGGGACAGGGTCGGCGCAGTTCTTC. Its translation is CATSGTGTGSAQFF.

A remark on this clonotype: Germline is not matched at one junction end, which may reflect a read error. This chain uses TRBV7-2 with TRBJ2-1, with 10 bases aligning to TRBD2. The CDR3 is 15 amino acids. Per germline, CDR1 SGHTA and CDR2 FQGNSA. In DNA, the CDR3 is TGTGCCAGCAGCTTAACTAGCGGGACCTACAATAAGCAGTTCTTC. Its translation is CASSLTSGTYNKQFF.

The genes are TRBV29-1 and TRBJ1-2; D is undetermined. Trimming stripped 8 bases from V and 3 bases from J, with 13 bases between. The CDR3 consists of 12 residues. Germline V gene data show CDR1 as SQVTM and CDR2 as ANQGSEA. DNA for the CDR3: TGCAGCACCGAACCCCAGGACTATGGCTACACCTTC. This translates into CSTEPQDYGYTF.

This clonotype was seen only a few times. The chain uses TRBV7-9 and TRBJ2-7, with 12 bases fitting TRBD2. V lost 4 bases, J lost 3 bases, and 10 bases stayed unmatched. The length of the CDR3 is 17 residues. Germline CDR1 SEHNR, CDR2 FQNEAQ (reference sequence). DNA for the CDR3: TGTGCCAGCAGCTATGGACTAGCGGGATCTGTCATCTACGAGCAGTACTTC. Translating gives CASSYGLAGSVIYEQYF.

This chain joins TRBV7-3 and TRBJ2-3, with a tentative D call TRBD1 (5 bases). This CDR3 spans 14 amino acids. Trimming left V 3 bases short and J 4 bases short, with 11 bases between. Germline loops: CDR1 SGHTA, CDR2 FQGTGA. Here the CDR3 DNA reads TGTGCCAGCAGCTTGGGGCCGAACGCAGATACGCAGTATTTT. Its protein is CASSLGPNADTQYF.

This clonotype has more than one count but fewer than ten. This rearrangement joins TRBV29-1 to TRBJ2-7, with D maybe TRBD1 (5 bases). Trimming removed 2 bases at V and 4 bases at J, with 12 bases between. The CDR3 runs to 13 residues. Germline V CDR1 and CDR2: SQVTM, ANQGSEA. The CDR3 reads CSVEKGYEYEQYF. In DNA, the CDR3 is TGCAGCGTTGAAAAGGGGTATGAATACGAGCAGTACTTC.

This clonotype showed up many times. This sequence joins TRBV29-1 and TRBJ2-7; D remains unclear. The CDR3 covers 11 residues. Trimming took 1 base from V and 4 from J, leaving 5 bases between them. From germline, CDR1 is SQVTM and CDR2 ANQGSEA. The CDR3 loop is CSVEGPYEQYF. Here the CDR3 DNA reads TGCAGCGTTGAAGGCCCATACGAGCAGTACTTC.

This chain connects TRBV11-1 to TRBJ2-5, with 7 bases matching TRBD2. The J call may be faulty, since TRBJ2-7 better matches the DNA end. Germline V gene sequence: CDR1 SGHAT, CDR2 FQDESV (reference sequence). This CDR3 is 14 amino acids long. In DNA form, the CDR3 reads TGTGCCAGCAGCCACACGGGAGGAGGGTACGAGCAGTACTTC. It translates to CASSHTGGGYEQYF.

The CDR3 protein is CASSRGGIEQYF. DNA for the CDR3: TGTGCCAGCTCCCGAGGCGGTATTGAGCAGTACTTC. The chain is built from TRBV2 and TRBJ2-7; D gene unclear. The V gene lost 8 bases and the J gene lost 7 bases, with 15 bases spanning the gap. The CDR3 extends over 12 amino acids. CDR1 and CDR2 from the germline V gene are SNHLY and FYNNEI. Full variable domain (outside the CDR3, taken from reference TRBV2 and TRBJ2-7): EPEVTQTPSHQVTQMGQEVILRCVPISNHLYFYWYRQILGQKVEFLVSFYNNEISEKSEIFDDQFSVERPDGSNFTLKIRSTKLEDSAMYFCASSRGGIEQYFGPGTRLTVT.

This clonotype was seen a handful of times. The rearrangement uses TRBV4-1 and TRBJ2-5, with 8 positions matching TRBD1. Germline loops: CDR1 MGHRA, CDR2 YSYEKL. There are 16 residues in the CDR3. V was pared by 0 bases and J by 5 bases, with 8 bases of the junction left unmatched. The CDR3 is CASSQEGQVPGETQYF. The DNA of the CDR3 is TGCGCCAGCAGCCAAGAGGGACAGGTCCCAGGGGAGACCCAGTACTTC.

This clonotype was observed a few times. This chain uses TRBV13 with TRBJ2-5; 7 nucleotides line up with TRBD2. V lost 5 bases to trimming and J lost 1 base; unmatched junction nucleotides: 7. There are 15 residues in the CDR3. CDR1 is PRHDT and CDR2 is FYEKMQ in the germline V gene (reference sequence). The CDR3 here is CASSPGEGPQETQYF. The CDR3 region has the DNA TGTGCCAGCAGCCCCGGGGAGGGCCCCCAAGAGACCCAGTACTTC.

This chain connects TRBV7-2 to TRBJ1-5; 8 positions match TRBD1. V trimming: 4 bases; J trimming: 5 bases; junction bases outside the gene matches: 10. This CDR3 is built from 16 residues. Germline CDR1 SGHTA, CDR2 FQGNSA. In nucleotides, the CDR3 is TGTGCCAGCAGCTCCAGCTTAGGACAGGGTTATCAGCCCCAGCATTTT. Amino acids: CASSSSLGQGYQPQHF.

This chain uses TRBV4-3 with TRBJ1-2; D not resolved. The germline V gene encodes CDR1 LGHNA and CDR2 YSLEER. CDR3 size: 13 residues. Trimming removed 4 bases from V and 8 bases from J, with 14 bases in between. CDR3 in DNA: TGCGCCAGCAGCCCAAGCGGGGTCGGCGGCTACACCTTC. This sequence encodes CASSPSGVGGYTF.

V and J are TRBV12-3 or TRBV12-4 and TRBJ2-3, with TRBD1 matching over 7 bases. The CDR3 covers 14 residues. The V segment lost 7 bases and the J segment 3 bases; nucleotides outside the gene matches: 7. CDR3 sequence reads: CASTLGQNTDTQYF. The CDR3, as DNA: TGTGCCAGCACATTGGGACAGAATACAGATACGCAGTATTTT.

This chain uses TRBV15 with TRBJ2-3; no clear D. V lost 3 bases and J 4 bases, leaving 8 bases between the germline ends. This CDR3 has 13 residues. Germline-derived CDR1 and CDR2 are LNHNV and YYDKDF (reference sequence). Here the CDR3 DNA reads TGTGCCACCAGCAGTCCCCCCGCAGATACGCAGTATTTT. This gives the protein CATSSPPADTQYF. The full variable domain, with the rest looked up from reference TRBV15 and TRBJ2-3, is DAMVIQNPRYQVTQFGKPVTLSCSQTLNHNVMYWYQQKSSQAPKLLFHYYDKDFNNEADTPDNFQSRRPNTSFCFLDIRSPGLGDTAMYLCATSSPPADTQYFGPGTRLTVL.

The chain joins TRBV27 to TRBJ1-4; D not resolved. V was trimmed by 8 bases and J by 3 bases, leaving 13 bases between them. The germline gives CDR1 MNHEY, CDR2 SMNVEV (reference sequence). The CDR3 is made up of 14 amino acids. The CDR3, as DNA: TGTGCCAGCCGTGCTTTCGTGGCTAATGAAAAACTGTTTTTT. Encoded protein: CASRAFVANEKLFF.

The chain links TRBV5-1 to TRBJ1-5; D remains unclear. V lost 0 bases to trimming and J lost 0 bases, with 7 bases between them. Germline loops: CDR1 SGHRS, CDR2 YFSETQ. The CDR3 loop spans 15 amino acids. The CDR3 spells CASSLAINSNQPQHF. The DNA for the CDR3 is TGCGCCAGCAGCTTGGCGATCAATAGCAATCAGCCCCAGCATTTT.

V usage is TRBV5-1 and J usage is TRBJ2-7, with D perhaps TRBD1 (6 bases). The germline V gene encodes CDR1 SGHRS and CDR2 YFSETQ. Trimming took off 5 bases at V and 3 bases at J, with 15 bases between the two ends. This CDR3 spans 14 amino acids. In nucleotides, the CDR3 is TGCGCCAGCAGAGTCGAGCCCAGGGGCTACGAGCAGTACTTC. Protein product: CASRVEPRGYEQYF.

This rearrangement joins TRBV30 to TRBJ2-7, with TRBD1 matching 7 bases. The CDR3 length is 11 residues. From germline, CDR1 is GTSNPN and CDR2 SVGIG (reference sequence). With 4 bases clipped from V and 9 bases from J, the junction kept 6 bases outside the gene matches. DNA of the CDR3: TGTGCCTGGATTGAGGGGGCAGGGCAGTACTTC. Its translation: CAWIEGAGQYF.

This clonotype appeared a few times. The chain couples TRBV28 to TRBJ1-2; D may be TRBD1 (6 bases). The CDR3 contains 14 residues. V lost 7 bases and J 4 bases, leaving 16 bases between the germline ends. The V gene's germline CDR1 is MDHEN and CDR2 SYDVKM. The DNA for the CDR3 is TGTGCCAGCACCCTATCCGACAGGAGCTATGGCTACACCTTC. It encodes CASTLSDRSYGYTF.